This TCR beta chain was captured in a study of cytomegalovirus exposure and HLA in healthy donors. Whole-study context: An earlier analysis found 117 million unique TCR beta sequences from about 190 million T cells.

PCR amplification relied on 60 Vbeta primers (plus 13 Jbeta primers). Assay: immunoSEQ multiplex PCR; the TCRdb copy retains only in-frame clones and omits some. The table records approximately 120,000 clones, around 82% of them present only once. Trimming cost V 0 bases and J 4 bases, with 7 bases left between them. The CDR3 runs 14 residues. CDR1 and CDR2 from the germline V gene are KGHSH and LQKENI. Worth noting for this clone: Its target is unknown.

Study results and limitations: Through in vitro validation, a few CMV-associated chains were shown to be specific for CMV antigens.

The specimen sequenced was PBMCs. The source is a female donor in good health and CMV-seronegative. The chain employs TRBV18 and TRBJ1-3; tentative D call: TRBD1 (5 bases). Here the CDR3 DNA reads TGTGCCAGCTCACCACCGGGGCAGGGAAACACCATATATTTT. Its protein product is CASSPPGQGNTIYF.